The 19 T cell receptor beta chains below were found in one sample sequenced in a study of early T cells in non-severe SARS-CoV-2 infection. TCRdb processed the 5' RACE reads anew with MiXCR; each CDR3 protein has one entry. There are 50,000 to 80,000 distinct CDR3 sequences in the sample; over 4.5% occur only once, and around 5.2% lies in the top ten. Specimen: whole blood. The receptors originated from an adult who was a healthcare worker with PCR-confirmed SARS-CoV-2 infection or an uninfected control (not recorded which).

This clonotype was detected many times. This rearrangement joins TRBV29-1 to TRBJ1-1; weak D call: TRBD1 (5 bases). This CDR3 has 13 amino acids. Trimming removed 6 bases from V and 7 bases from J, with 18 bases in between. Germline V gene sequence: CDR1 SQVTM, CDR2 ANQGSEA. The CDR3 DNA is TGCAGCGTCCGCCGGGGCCCAGGAGTTGAAGCTTTCTTT. It specifies CSVRRGPGVEAFF.

This clonotype showed up just a few times. The chain links TRBV20-1 to TRBJ2-7; no reliable D call. CDR3 size: 12 residues. Trimming removed 3 bases at V and 0 bases at J, with 6 bases between. In germline, CDR1 is DFQATT, CDR2 SNEGSKA (reference sequence). CDR3 sequence: CSASSSSYEQYF. For the CDR3, the DNA is TGCAGTGCTAGCAGTAGCTCCTACGAGCAGTACTTC.

This clonotype was detected many times. The rearrangement links TRBV28 to TRBJ2-7; the match to TRBD1 covers 10 bases. The CDR3 spans 16 residues. Germline trimming cut 5 bases from V and 4 bases from J; bases unmatched to any gene: 11. Per the germline V gene, CDR1 is MDHEN and CDR2 is SYDVKM. The CDR3: CASSMTTGTGEYEQYF. Here the CDR3 DNA reads TGTGCCAGCAGTATGACAACCGGGACAGGGGAGTACGAGCAGTACTTC.

This clonotype was detected ten times or more. An end of the junction does not agree with germline; a read error may underlie this. The V gene is TRBV5-4, the J gene TRBJ1-1; no clear D gene. CDR1 and CDR2 from the germline V gene are SGHNT and YYREEE (reference sequence). The CDR3 runs to 14 residues. CDR3 in DNA: TGTGCCAGCAGCTTCGACCGCCTGAACACTGAAGTTTTCTTT. Translating gives CASSFDRLNTEVFF.

This clonotype was observed many times. The chain combines TRBV20-1 with TRBJ2-3; 11 bases agree with TRBD2. Germline loops: CDR1 DFQATT, CDR2 SNEGSKA (reference sequence). V gave up 5 bases and J gave up 0 bases; unmatched junction bases: 7. The CDR3 length is 16 residues. The CDR3 loop is CSAGGLADTSTDTQYF. CDR3 DNA: TGCAGTGCTGGGGGACTAGCGGATACAAGCACAGATACGCAGTATTTT.

This clonotype was seen repeatedly, ten times or more. The V and J genes are TRBV5-1 and TRBJ2-5; a possible D gene is TRBD1 (6 bases). Looked up from germline, CDR1 is SGHRS and CDR2 is YFSETQ. The CDR3 has 15 residues. V lost 3 bases and J lost 2, with 14 bases in between. CDR3 sequence: CASSSTGPIQETQYF. The CDR3 DNA follows: TGCGCCAGCAGCTCGACAGGTCCTATTCAAGAGACCCAGTACTTC.

The rearrangement uses TRBV20-1 and TRBJ1-2; TRBD1 aligns across 11 bases. Germline V lookup: CDR1 DFQATT, CDR2 SNEGSKA (reference sequence). This CDR3 spans 15 amino acids. The trim removed 3 bases at V and 0 bases at J, leaving 3 bases unmatched. CDR3 in amino acids: CSARGQGVANYGYTF. CDR3 bases: TGCAGTGCTAGGGGACAGGGGGTAGCTAACTATGGCTACACCTTC.

This clonotype was seen many times. V is TRBV6-5 and J is TRBJ1-6; D is undetermined. This CDR3 comprises 17 residues. The V end was cut by 2 bases, the J end by 0 bases, with 11 bases between. CDR1 is MNHEY, CDR2 SVGAGI, per germline. This chain's CDR3 is CASSYRVTSSYNSPLHF. CDR3 coding DNA: TGTGCCAGCAGTTACAGGGTTACTAGCTCCTATAATTCACCCCTCCACTTT.

This clonotype showed up many times. The J gene is TRBJ2-1, the V gene TRBV9; D unclear. The CDR3 has 14 residues. V gave up 0 bases and J gave up 8 bases, with 12 bases separating them. Germline CDR1 and CDR2: SGDLS and YYNGEE. The CDR3 DNA reads TGTGCCAGCAGCGTAGTCATAGGAGACGATGAGCAGTTCTTC. Amino acids: CASSVVIGDDEQFF. Full variable domain (remainder filled in from reference TRBV9 and TRBJ2-1): DSGVTQTPKHLITATGQRVTLRCSPRSGDLSVYWYQQSLDQGLQFLIQYYNGEERAKGNILERFSAQQFPDLHSELNLSSLELGDSALYFCASSVVIGDDEQFFGPGTRLTVL.

This clonotype occurred a few times. The chain carries TRBV13 and TRBJ2-1; weak D call: TRBD1 (6 bases). This CDR3 region has 15 residues. V gave up 0 bases and J gave up 3 bases, with 9 bases separating them. Per the germline V gene, CDR1 is PRHDT and CDR2 is FYEKMQ (reference sequence). The CDR3 DNA follows: TGTGCCAGCAGCTTAGGTAGGGACAACTACAATGAGCAGTTCTTC. Translating gives CASSLGRDNYNEQFF. Looking up the rest from reference TRBV13 and TRBJ2-1 gives the full variable domain: AAGVIQSPRHLIKEKRETATLKCYPIPRHDTVYWYQQGPGQDPQFLISFYEKMQSDKGSIPDRFSAQQFSDYHSELNMSSLELGDSALYFCASSLGRDNYNEQFFGPGTRLTVL.

In this sample, this clonotype turned up many times. The chain links TRBV5-8 to TRBJ2-3, with a tentative D call TRBD2 (5 bases). V was trimmed by 3 bases and J by 2 bases, leaving 13 bases between them. Germline assignment: CDR1 SGHTS and CDR2 YDEGEE. The CDR3 contains 15 residues. CDR3 DNA: TGTGCCAGCAGCTCGTGGACTGCCAACACAGATACGCAGTATTTT. Translated, it gives CASSSWTANTDTQYF. The complete variable domain, with remaining parts taken from reference TRBV5-8 and TRBJ2-3, reads EAGVTQSPTHLIKTRGQQATLRCSPISGHTSVYWYQQALGLGLQFLLWYDEGEERNRGNFPPRFSGRQFPNYSSELNVNALELEDSALYLCASSSWTANTDTQYFGPGTRLTVL.

The chain employs TRBV6-5 and TRBJ1-1; a weak D match, TRBD1 (5 bases). The CDR3 spans 17 residues. Germline lookup yields CDR1 MNHEY and CDR2 SVGAGI. V shed 6 bases and J shed 1 base, with 21 bases lying between them. The CDR3 DNA follows: TGTGCCAGCAGCCTCCGGCCAGGGTCTCTCGGGAACACTGAAGCTTTCTTT. It encodes CASSLRPGSLGNTEAFF.

This clonotype occurred many times. V gene TRBV12-3 or TRBV12-4 combines with J gene TRBJ1-2; TRBD1 agrees at 8 bases. The trim removed 2 bases at V and 4 bases at J, leaving 6 bases unmatched. The CDR3 runs 15 residues. In DNA form, the CDR3 reads TGTGCCAGCAGTTTACTGGGACAGGCCTTCTATGGCTACACCTTC. It codes for CASSLLGQAFYGYTF.

This clonotype was recorded at least ten times. The V call is TRBV20-1, the J call TRBJ1-2; the D is unclear. The CDR3 is 12 amino acids. Trimming took off 0 bases at V and 2 bases at J, with 4 bases between the two ends. In germline, CDR1 is DFQATT, CDR2 SNEGSKA (reference sequence). The CDR3 here is CSARESNYGYTF. In nucleotides, the CDR3 is TGCAGTGCTAGAGAATCGAACTATGGCTACACCTTC.

This chain connects TRBV9 to TRBJ1-2; no definite D call. Germline-derived CDR1 and CDR2 are SGDLS and YYNGEE. Trimming removed 4 bases at V and 6 bases at J, with 10 bases between. This CDR3 is built from 12 residues. CDR3 sequence (DNA): TGTGCCAGCAGCTCCCTATCCAATGGCTACACCTTC. Translating gives CASSSLSNGYTF.

This clonotype appeared many times. The chain couples TRBV3-1 to TRBJ1-6; no reliable D call. Germline CDR1 and CDR2: LGHDT and YNNKEL (reference sequence). The CDR3 is made up of 15 amino acids. The V and J ends lost 0 bases and 7 bases respectively, with 10 bases between them. The CDR3 loop is CASSQDRTPNSPLHF. The CDR3 DNA follows: TGTGCCAGCAGCCAAGACCGGACGCCCAATTCACCCCTCCACTTT. Using reference TRBV3-1 and TRBJ1-6 for the parts outside the CDR3, the full variable domain is DTAVSQTPKYLVTQMGNDKSIKCEQNLGHDTMYWYKQDSKKFLKIMFSYNNKELIINETVPNRFSPKSPDKAHLNLHINSLELGDSAVYFCASSQDRTPNSPLHFGNGTRLTVT.

This clonotype was recorded many times. The gene calls are TRBV5-1 and TRBJ1-2; D uncertain. The V gene lost 2 bases and the J gene lost 2 bases, with 7 bases spanning the gap. This CDR3 has 13 residues. CDR1 and CDR2 from the germline V gene are SGHRS and YFSETQ. The CDR3 spells CASSFVENYGYTF. As DNA, the CDR3 is TGCGCCAGCAGCTTTGTCGAGAACTATGGCTACACCTTC.

Many counts were recorded for this clonotype. V is TRBV10-3 and J is TRBJ1-2; 8 bases map to TRBD1. The germline CDR1 and CDR2 sequences are ENHRY and SYGVKD. V gave up 4 bases and J gave up 6 bases; unmatched junction bases: 10. This CDR3 region has 15 residues. CDR3 amino acids: CAISVGDRGKNGYTF. The DNA of the CDR3 is TGTGCCATCAGTGTGGGAGACAGGGGAAAAAATGGCTACACCTTC.

Of note for this clonotype: This sequence may be a read error, since a much larger clone differs from it by one base. This rearrangement joins TRBV12-3 or TRBV12-4 to TRBJ2-3, with unresolved D. The CDR3 is 11 residues long. The germline V and J ends were trimmed by 8 bases and 3 bases, with 6 bases remaining between them. CDR3 region: CASRATDTQYF. The CDR3 DNA sequence: TGTGCCAGCCGAGCGACAGATACGCAGTATTTT.